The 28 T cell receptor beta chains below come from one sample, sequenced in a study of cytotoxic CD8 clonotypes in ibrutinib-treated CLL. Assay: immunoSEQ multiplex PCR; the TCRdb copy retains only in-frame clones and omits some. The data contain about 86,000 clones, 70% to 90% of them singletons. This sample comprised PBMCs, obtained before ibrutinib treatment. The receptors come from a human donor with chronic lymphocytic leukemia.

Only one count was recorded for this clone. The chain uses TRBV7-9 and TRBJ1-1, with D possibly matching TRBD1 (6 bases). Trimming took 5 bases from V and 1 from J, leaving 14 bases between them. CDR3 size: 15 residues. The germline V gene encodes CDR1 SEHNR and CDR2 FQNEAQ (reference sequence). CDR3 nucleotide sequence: TGTGCCAGCAGCCGGGGAACGGGACAGAACACTGAAGCTTTCTTT. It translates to CASSRGTGQNTEAFF.

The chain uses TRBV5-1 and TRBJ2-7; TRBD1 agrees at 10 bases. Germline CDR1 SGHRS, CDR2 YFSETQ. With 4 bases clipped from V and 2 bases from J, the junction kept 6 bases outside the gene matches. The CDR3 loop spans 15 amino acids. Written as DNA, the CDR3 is TGCGCCAGCAGCGTGAGGGACAGGGGCCCCTACGAGCAGTACTTC. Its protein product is CASSVRDRGPYEQYF. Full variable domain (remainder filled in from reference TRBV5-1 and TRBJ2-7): KAGVTQTPRYLIKTRGQQVTLSCSPISGHRSVSWYQQTPGQGLQFLFEYFSETQRNKGNFPGRFSGRQFSNSRSEMNVSTLELGDSALYLCASSVRDRGPYEQYFGPGTRLTVT.

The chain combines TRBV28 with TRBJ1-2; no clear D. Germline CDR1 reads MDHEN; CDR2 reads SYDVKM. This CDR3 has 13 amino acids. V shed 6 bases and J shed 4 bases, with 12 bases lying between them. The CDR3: CASSPSWGYGYTF. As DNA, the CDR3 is TGTGCCAGCAGCCCCAGCTGGGGCTATGGCTACACCTTC.

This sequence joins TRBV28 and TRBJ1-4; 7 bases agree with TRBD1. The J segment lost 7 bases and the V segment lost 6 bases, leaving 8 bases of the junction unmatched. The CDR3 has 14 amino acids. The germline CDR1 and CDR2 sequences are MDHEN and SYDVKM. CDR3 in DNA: TGTGCCAGCAGACGGACAGGAGGGTCTGAAAAACTGTTTTTT. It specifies CASRRTGGSEKLFF.

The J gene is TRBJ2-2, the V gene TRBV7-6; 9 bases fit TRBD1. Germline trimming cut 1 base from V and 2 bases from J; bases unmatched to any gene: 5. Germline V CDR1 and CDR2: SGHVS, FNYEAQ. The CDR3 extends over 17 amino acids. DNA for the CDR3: TGTGCCAGCAGCTTAGGAACAGGGGGCTCCAACACCGGGGAGCTGTTTTTT. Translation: CASSLGTGGSNTGELFF.

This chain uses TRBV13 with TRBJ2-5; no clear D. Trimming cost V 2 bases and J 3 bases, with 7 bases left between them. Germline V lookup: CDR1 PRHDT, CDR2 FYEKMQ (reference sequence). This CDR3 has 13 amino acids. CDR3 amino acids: CASSLSRKETQYF. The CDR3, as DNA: TGTGCCAGCAGCTTATCCCGGAAAGAGACCCAGTACTTC.

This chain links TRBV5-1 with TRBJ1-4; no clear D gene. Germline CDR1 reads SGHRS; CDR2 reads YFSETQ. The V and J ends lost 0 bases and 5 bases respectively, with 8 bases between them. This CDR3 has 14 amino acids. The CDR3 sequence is CASSLGAENEKLFF. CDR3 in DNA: TGCGCCAGCAGCTTGGGGGCAGAGAATGAAAAACTGTTTTTT. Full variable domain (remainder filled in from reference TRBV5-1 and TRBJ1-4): KAGVTQTPRYLIKTRGQQVTLSCSPISGHRSVSWYQQTPGQGLQFLFEYFSETQRNKGNFPGRFSGRQFSNSRSEMNVSTLELGDSALYLCASSLGAENEKLFFGSGTQLSVL.

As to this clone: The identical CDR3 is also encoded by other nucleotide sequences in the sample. DNA of the CDR3: TGTGCCAGCAGATGGGGACAGGGTGGGAATCAGCCCCAGCATTTT. It specifies CASRWGQGGNQPQHF. The rearrangement links TRBV28 to TRBJ1-5; 9 nucleotides align to TRBD1. With 6 bases clipped from V and 4 bases from J, the junction kept 7 bases outside the gene matches. There are 15 residues in the CDR3. CDR1 and CDR2 from the germline V gene are MDHEN and SYDVKM.

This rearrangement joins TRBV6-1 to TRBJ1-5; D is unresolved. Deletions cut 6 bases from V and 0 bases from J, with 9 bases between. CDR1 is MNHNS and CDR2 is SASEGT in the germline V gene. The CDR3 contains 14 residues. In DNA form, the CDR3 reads TGTGCCAGCAGACGGGATATTAGCAATCAGCCCCAGCATTTT. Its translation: CASRRDISNQPQHF.

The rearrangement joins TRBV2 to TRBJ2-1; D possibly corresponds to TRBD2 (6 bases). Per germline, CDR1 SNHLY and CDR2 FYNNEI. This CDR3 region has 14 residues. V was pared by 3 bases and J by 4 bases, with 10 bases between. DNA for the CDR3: TGTGCCAGCAGTGATAGCGGAATATACAATGAGCAGTTCTTC. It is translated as CASSDSGIYNEQFF.

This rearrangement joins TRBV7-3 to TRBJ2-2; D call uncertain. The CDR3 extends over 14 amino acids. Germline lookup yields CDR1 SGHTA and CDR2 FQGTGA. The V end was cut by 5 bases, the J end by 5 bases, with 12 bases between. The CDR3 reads CASSPTGVTGELFF. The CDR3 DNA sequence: TGTGCCAGCAGCCCCACGGGTGTGACCGGGGAGCTGTTTTTT.

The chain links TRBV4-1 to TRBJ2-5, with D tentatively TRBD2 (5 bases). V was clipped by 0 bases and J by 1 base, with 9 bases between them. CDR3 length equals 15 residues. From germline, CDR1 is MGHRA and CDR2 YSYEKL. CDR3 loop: CASSQDKSGQETQYF. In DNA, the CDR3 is TGCGCCAGCAGCCAAGATAAAAGCGGCCAAGAGACCCAGTACTTC.

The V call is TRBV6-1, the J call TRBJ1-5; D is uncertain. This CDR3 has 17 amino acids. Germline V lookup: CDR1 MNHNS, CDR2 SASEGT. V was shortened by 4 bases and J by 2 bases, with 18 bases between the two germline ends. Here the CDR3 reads CASSAWLGVLGNQPQHF. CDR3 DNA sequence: TGTGCCAGCAGTGCTTGGCTCGGGGTCCTGGGCAATCAGCCCCAGCATTTT.

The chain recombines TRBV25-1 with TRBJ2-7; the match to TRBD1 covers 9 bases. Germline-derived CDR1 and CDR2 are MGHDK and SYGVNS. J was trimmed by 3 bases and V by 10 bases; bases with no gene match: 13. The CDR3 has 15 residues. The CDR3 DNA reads TGTGCCACATCCCTCCCCGGACAGGGGAACTACGAGCAGTACTTC. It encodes CATSLPGQGNYEQYF.

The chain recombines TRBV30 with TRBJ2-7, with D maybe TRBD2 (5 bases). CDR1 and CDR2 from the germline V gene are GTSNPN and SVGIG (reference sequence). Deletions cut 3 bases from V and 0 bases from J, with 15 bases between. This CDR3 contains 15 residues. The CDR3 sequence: CAWSHARVSSYEQYF. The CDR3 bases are TGTGCCTGGAGCCACGCGCGGGTTAGCTCCTACGAGCAGTACTTC.

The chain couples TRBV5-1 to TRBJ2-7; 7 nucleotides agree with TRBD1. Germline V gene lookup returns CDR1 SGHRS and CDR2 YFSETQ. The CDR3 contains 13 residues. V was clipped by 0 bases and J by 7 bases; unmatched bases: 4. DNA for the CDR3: TGCGCCAGCAGCTTGGAGGGGGCTAAGGAGCAGTACTTC. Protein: CASSLEGAKEQYF.

The DNA for the CDR3 is TGTGCCTGGAGTGTACGTCCGAGGGACACTGAAGCTTTCTTT. Translating gives CAWSVRPRDTEAFF. V gene TRBV30 combines with J gene TRBJ1-1, with D uncertain. Germline CDR1 reads GTSNPN; CDR2 reads SVGIG (reference sequence). The CDR3 sequence is 14 residues long. V gave up 0 bases and J gave up 3 bases, with 11 bases separating them.

The CDR3 spells CSVGRGERFSEQYF. The CDR3 region has the DNA TGCAGCGTAGGCCGCGGGGAGAGGTTTTCCGAGCAGTACTTC. The chain links TRBV29-1 to TRBJ2-7, with TRBD2 as a possible D gene (6 bases). Germline-derived CDR1 and CDR2 are SQVTM and ANQGSEA. There are 14 residues in the CDR3. The ends were cut back, 6 bases at V and 6 bases at J, with 21 bases in the middle.

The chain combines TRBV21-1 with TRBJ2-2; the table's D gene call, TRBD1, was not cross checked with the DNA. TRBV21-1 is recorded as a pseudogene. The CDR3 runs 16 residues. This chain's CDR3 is CASSARDRGHIGELFF. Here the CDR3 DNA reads TGTGCCAGCAGCGCCCGGGACAGGGGGCATATCGGGGAGCTGTTTTTT.

This chain's CDR3 is CASSLSGTSGRRDTQYF. DNA for the CDR3: TGTGCCAGCAGCTTATCCGGGACTAGCGGGAGGAGGGATACGCAGTATTTT. The chain combines TRBV7-3 with TRBJ2-3; the match to TRBD2 covers 15 bases. V trimming: 2 bases; J trimming: 6 bases; junction bases outside the gene matches: 6. The CDR3 runs to 17 residues. Looked up from germline, CDR1 is SGHTA and CDR2 is FQGTGA.

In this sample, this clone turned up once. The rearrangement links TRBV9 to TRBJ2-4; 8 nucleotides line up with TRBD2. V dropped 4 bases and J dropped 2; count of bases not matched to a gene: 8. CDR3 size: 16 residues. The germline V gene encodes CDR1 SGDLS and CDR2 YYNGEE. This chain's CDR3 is CASSPGLGGTKNIQYF. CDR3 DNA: TGTGCCAGCAGCCCGGGACTAGGTGGAACCAAAAACATTCAGTACTTC. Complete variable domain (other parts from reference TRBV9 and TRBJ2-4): DSGVTQTPKHLITATGQRVTLRCSPRSGDLSVYWYQQSLDQGLQFLIQYYNGEERAKGNILERFSAQQFPDLHSELNLSSLELGDSALYFCASSPGLGGTKNIQYFGAGTRLSVL.

The CDR3 sequence: CASSFTRTDNEQFF. The CDR3 DNA is TGTGCCAGCAGTTTTACTAGGACCGACAATGAGCAGTTCTTC. The J gene is TRBJ2-1, the V gene TRBV28; TRBD2 might be the D (5 bases). The germline V and J ends were trimmed by 3 bases and 5 bases, with 11 bases remaining between them. Germline assignment: CDR1 MDHEN and CDR2 SYDVKM. This CDR3 comprises 14 residues.

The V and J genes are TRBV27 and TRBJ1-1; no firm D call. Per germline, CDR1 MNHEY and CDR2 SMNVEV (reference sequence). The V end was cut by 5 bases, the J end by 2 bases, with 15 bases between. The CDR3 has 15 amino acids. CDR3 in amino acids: CASSPRHVGNTEAFF. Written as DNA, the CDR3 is TGTGCCAGCAGTCCCAGACACGTGGGTAACACTGAAGCTTTCTTT.

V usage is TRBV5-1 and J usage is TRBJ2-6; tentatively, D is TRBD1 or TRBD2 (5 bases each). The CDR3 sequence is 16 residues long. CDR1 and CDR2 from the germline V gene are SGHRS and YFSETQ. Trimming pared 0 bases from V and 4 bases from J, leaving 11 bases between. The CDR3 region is CASSLDQGPGANVLTF. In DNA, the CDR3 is TGCGCCAGCAGCTTGGACCAGGGACCCGGGGCCAACGTCCTGACTTTC.

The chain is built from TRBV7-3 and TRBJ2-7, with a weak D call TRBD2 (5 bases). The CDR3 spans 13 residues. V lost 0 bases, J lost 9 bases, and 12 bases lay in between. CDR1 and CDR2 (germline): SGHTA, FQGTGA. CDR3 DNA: TGTGCCAGCAGCTTAACTTTATTCGAGGGGCAGTACTTC. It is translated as CASSLTLFEGQYF. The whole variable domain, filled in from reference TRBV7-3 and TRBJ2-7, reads GAGVSQTPSNKVTEKGKYVELRCDPISGHTALYWYRQSLGQGPEFLIYFQGTGAADDSGLPNDRFFAVRPEGSVSTLKIQRTERGDSAVYLCASSLTLFEGQYFGPGTRLTVT.

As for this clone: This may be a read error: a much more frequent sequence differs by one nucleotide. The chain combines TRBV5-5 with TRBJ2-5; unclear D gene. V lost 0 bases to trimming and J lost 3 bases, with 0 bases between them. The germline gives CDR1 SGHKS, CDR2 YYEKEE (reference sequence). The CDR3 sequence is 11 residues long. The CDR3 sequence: CASSLEETQYF. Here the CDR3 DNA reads TGTGCCAGCAGCTTGGAAGAGACCCAGTACTTC.

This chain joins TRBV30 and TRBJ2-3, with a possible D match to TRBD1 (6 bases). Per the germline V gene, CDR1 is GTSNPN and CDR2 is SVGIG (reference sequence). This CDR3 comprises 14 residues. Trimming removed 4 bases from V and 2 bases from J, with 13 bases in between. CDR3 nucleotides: TGTGCCTGGATCGACAAGGGGGTCACAGATACGCAGTATTTT. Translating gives CAWIDKGVTDTQYF.

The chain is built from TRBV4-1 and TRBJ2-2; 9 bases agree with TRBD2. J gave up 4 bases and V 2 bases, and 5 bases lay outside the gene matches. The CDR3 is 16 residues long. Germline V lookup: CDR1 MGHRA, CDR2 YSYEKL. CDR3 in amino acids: CASSQFSGRITGELFF. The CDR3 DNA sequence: TGCGCCAGCAGCCAATTCAGCGGGAGGATCACCGGGGAGCTGTTTTTT.